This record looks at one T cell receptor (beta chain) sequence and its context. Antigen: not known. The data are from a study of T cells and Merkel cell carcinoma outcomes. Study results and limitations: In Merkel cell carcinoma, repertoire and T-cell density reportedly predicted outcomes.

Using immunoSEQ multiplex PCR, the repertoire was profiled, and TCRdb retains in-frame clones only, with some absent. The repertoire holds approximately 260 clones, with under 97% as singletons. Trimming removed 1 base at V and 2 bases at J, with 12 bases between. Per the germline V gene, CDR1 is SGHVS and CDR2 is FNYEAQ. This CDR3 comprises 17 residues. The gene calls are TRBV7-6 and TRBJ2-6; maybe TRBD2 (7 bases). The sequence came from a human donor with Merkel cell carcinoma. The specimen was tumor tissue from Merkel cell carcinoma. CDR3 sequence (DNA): TGTGCCAGCAGCTTAGGGATCGGGGGGCCTGGGGCCAACGTCCTGACTTTC. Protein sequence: CASSLGIGGPGANVLTF. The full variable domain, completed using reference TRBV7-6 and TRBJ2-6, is GAGVSQSPRYKVTKRGQDVALRCDPISGHVSLYWYRQALGQGPEFLTYFNYEAQQDKSGLPNDRFSAERPEGSISTLTIQRTEQRDSAMYRCASSLGIGGPGANVLTFGAGSRLTVL.